This TCR beta chain was sequenced in a study of blood T cell repertoires in COVID-19. At the level of the study: Sources were T cells, B-cell-depleted T cells, or PBMCs; the material itself was cDNA or gDNA.

Assay used: immunoSEQ multiplex PCR; TCRdb lists only in-frame clones, some missing. The sample lists fewer than 300,000 clones, 82% occurring once. The clonotype was recovered from a man aged 35 to 55 who had been exposed to COVID-19. Sample: PBMCs or T cells enriched from blood (not recorded which).

CDR3 loop: CAWSGQERVQETQYF. In DNA form, the CDR3 reads TGTGCCTGGAGTGGACAAGAGCGGGTACAGGAGACCCAGTACTTC. This chain joins TRBV30 and TRBJ2-5; tentatively, D is TRBD2 (6 bases). V dropped 1 base and J dropped 5 bases, with 17 bases sitting between them. The CDR3 is 15 amino acids. From germline, CDR1 is GTSNPN and CDR2 SVGIG (reference sequence).